This T cell receptor (beta chain) was profiled in a study of graft-versus-host responses after intestinal transplantation. In the study overall: Transplant recipients had multivisceral, liver-intestinal, or isolated intestinal grafts. For two to four years after anti-thymocyte globulin induction, all recipients took tacrolimus and steroids. Study-wide results and caveats: GvH clones were found in recipient marrow; some appeared first in ileum or blood.

Looked up from germline, CDR1 is MDHEN and CDR2 is SYDVKM. Trimming took off 1 base at V and 2 bases at J, with 5 bases between the two ends. The CDR3 sequence is 13 residues long. Responder cells that were proliferating and CFSE-low, both CD3+CD4+ and CD3+CD8+, were sorted after the reaction. Profiling relied on immunoSEQ multiplex PCR, and the TCRdb table lists in-frame clones only, not all of them. The profile shows around 10,000 clones, less than 35% of them singletons. The sequenced sample was alloreactive CD4+ T cells from a mixed lymphocyte reaction culture, obtained before intestinal transplant. The subset is: CFSE-low proliferating T cells sorted from approximately 6-day pre-transplant mixed lymphocyte reaction (GvH or HvG direction). The rearrangement uses TRBV28 and TRBJ1-2; D is uncertain. The sequence derives from a human patient who received an intestinal transplant. For the CDR3, the DNA is TGTGCCAGCAGTTTATCTGGGAACTATGGCTACACCTTC. Its protein is CASSLSGNYGYTF.